Below are 14 T cell receptor beta chains sequenced from a single sample in a study of patients and donors after allogeneic stem cell transplantation. TCRdb independently ran MiXCR on the RT-PCR reads; one entry per CDR3 protein. Among about 150,000 distinct CDR3 sequences listed, over 30% were seen once. Sequences were obtained from blood, either unsorted or a sorted T cell fraction (not recorded which). Receptors originate from a human donor who was either an allogeneic HSCT recipient or a stem cell or donor lymphocyte infusion donor (not recorded which). It is not recorded whose cells these are; they may come from a transplant donor.

The chain is built from TRBV25-1 and TRBJ1-5; D not certain. Trimming shortened V by 1 base and J by 10 bases, and 11 bases separated the two germline ends. In germline, CDR1 is MGHDK, CDR2 SYGVNS. CDR3 size: 13 residues. The CDR3 nucleotides read TGTGCCAGCAGTGAATCCTGGACCGGACCCCAGCATTTT. Translating gives CASSESWTGPQHF.

This clonotype occurred a few times. V and J are TRBV7-9 and TRBJ1-5; D gene uncertain. Germline V lookup: CDR1 SEHNR, CDR2 FQNEAQ (reference sequence). Trimming removed 5 bases from V and 3 bases from J, with 11 bases in between. The CDR3 sequence is 14 residues long. The CDR3 region has the DNA TGTGCCAGCAGCCCAGGACTGGACAATCAGCCCCAGCATTTT. As protein: CASSPGLDNQPQHF.

The chain joins TRBV3-1 to TRBJ1-2; D may be TRBD1 (5 bases). Germline-derived CDR1 and CDR2 are LGHDT and YNNKEL (reference sequence). The CDR3 contains 12 residues. Trimming took off 3 bases at V and 7 bases at J, with 9 bases between the two ends. The CDR3 reads CASSQGDGGYTF. In DNA form, the CDR3 reads TGTGCCAGCAGCCAGGGGGACGGTGGCTACACCTTC.

V gene TRBV19 combines with J gene TRBJ1-5; TRBD1 aligns across 8 bases. Looked up from germline, CDR1 is LNHDA and CDR2 is SQIVND (reference sequence). V gave up 4 bases and J gave up 2 bases; unmatched junction bases: 1. This CDR3 has 14 amino acids. The CDR3 loop is CASSTDRGNQPQHF. CDR3 DNA sequence: TGTGCCAGTAGTACGGACAGGGGCAATCAGCCCCAGCATTTT.

The chain employs TRBV28 and TRBJ1-5; D may be TRBD1 (5 bases). The CDR3 runs 15 residues. Trimming left V 6 bases short and J 9 bases short, with 21 bases between. CDR1 and CDR2 from the germline V gene are MDHEN and SYDVKM. CDR3: CASSREGYFSMPQHF. CDR3 DNA: TGTGCCAGCAGCCGGGAGGGGTACTTCTCGATGCCCCAGCATTTT.

The sample holds many counts of this clonotype. The chain joins TRBV12-3 or TRBV12-4 to TRBJ1-1; perhaps TRBD1 as D (6 bases). The CDR3 runs 12 residues. V was trimmed by 3 bases and J by 6 bases, leaving 8 bases between them. The CDR3 loop is CASSFRGSEAFF. CDR3 bases: TGTGCCAGCAGTTTCAGGGGTTCTGAAGCTTTCTTT.

The sample holds a few counts of this clonotype. V gene TRBV24-1 combines with J gene TRBJ1-1, with D perhaps matching TRBD1 (6 bases). The CDR3 runs 13 residues. Per the germline V gene, CDR1 is KGHDR and CDR2 is SFDVKD. V lost 4 bases and J 11 bases, leaving 16 bases between the germline ends. The CDR3 region has the DNA TGTGCCACCAGTGACGATCTTACAGGGAAGGCTTTCTTT. It translates to CATSDDLTGKAFF.

This chain uses TRBV27 with TRBJ1-2; the D gene is possibly TRBD1 (6 bases). The CDR3 extends over 15 amino acids. The germline V gene has CDR1 MNHEY and CDR2 SMNVEV (reference sequence). Deletions cut 1 base from V and 3 bases from J, with 12 bases between. The CDR3 region is CASSLWGRGHYGYTF. CDR3 sequence (DNA): TGTGCCAGCAGTTTATGGGGCAGGGGTCACTATGGCTACACCTTC.

The chain employs TRBV7-2 and TRBJ1-1; D is ambiguous. The germline V and J ends were trimmed by 3 bases and 0 bases, with 11 bases remaining between them. The CDR3 is 15 residues long. Germline V lookup: CDR1 SGHTA, CDR2 FQGNSA. The CDR3 coding sequence is TGTGCCAGCAGCTTCCAGTTAAACCTGAACACTGAAGCTTTCTTT. Translating gives CASSFQLNLNTEAFF.

This clonotype has just one count. The chain has TRBV5-1 and TRBJ2-1, with D maybe TRBD1 (7 bases). The CDR3 is 15 amino acids. V was trimmed by 0 bases and J by 4 bases, leaving 11 bases between them. Germline V gene sequence: CDR1 SGHRS, CDR2 YFSETQ. The CDR3 DNA reads as TGCGCCAGCAGCTTGGGCGGGACAGTTTACAATGAGCAGTTCTTC. Translation: CASSLGGTVYNEQFF.

The CDR3 DNA follows: TGCGCCAGCAGCTTGGAGCAGGGGCCGGATTCACCCCTCCACTTT. Its protein product is CASSLEQGPDSPLHF. The chain has TRBV5-1 and TRBJ1-6; tentatively, D is TRBD1 (6 bases). The CDR3 sequence is 15 residues long. Germline lookup yields CDR1 SGHRS and CDR2 YFSETQ. Trimming pared 0 bases from V and 8 bases from J, leaving 12 bases between.

This CDR3 is CASSVVPTGQETQYF. CDR3 sequence (DNA): TGTGCCAGCAGCGTAGTTCCGACAGGGCAAGAGACCCAGTACTTC. V gene TRBV9 combines with J gene TRBJ2-5; 7 bases are a match to TRBD1. The CDR3 is 15 residues long. Germline V CDR1 and CDR2: SGDLS, YYNGEE. Germline trimming cut 0 bases from V and 2 bases from J; bases unmatched to any gene: 4.

The V gene is TRBV25-1, the J gene TRBJ1-3; maybe TRBD1 (5 bases). Germline CDR1 reads MGHDK; CDR2 reads SYGVNS. The germline V and J ends were trimmed by 1 base and 0 bases, with 10 bases remaining between them. The CDR3 spans 16 residues. In nucleotides, the CDR3 is TGTGCCAGCAGTGAATTCGGAAGGGGCTCTGGAAACACCATATATTTT. Residues: CASSEFGRGSGNTIYF.

The genes are TRBV20-1 and TRBJ1-1; a possible D gene is TRBD1 (5 bases). In germline, CDR1 is DFQATT, CDR2 SNEGSKA (reference sequence). There are 17 residues in the CDR3. Trimming removed 2 bases at V and 0 bases at J, with 19 bases between. CDR3 residues: CSARPGTAGPLNTEAFF. CDR3 bases: TGCAGTGCTAGACCCGGGACGGCAGGCCCTCTGAACACTGAAGCTTTCTTT.